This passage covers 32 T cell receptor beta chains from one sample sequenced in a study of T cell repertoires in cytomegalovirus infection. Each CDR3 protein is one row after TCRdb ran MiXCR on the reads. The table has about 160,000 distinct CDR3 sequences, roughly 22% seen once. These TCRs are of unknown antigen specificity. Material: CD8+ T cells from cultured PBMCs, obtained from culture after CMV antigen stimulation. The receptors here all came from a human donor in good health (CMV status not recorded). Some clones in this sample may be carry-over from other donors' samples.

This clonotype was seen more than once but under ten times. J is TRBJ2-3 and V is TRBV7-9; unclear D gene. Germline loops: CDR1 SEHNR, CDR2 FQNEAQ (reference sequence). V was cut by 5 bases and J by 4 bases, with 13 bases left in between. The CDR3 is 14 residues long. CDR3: CASSGKARADTQYF. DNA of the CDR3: TGTGCCAGCAGCGGGAAAGCTAGGGCAGATACGCAGTATTTT. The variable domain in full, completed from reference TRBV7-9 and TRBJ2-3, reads DTGVSQNPRHKITKRGQNVTFRCDPISEHNRLYWYRQTLGQGPEFLTYFQNEAQLEKSRLLSDRFSAERPKGSFSTLEIQRTEQGDSAMYLCASSGKARADTQYFGPGTRLTVL.

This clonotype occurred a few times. The CDR3 is CASSLMIGLHNEQFF. The CDR3 DNA reads as TGTGCCAGCAGCTTAATGATCGGGCTCCACAATGAGCAGTTCTTC. The chain has TRBV7-9 and TRBJ2-1; D call uncertain. Trimming shortened V by 2 bases and J by 5 bases, and 13 bases separated the two germline ends. The CDR3 runs 15 residues. Germline V gene lookup returns CDR1 SEHNR and CDR2 FQNEAQ (reference sequence).

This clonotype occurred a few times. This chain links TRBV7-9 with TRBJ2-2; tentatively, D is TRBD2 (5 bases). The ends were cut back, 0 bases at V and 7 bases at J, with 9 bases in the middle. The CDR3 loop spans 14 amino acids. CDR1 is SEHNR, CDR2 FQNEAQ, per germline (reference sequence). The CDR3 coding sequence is TGTGCCAGCAGCTTAGCGGACGGGAACGGGGAGCTGTTTTTT. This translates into CASSLADGNGELFF.

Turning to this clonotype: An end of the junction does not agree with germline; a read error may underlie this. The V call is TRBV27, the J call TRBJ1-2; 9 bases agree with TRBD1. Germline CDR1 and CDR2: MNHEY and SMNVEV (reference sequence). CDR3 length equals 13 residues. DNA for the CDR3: TGTGACAGCAGTTTCAACAGGGGGCATGGCTACACCTTC. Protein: CDSSFNRGHGYTF.

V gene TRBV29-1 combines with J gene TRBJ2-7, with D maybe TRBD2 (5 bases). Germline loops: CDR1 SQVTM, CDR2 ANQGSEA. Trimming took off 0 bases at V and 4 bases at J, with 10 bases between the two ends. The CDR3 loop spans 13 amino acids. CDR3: CSVEENEGYEQYV. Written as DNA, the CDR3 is TGCAGCGTTGAAGAAAACGAGGGATACGAGCAGTACGTC.

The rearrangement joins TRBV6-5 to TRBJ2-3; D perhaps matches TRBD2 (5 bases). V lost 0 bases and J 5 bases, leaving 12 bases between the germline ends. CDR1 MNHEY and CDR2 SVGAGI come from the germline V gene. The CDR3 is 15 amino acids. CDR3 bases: TGTGCCAGCAGTTACTCGAACAGCGGAGGAGATACGCAGTATTTT. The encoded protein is CASSYSNSGGDTQYF.

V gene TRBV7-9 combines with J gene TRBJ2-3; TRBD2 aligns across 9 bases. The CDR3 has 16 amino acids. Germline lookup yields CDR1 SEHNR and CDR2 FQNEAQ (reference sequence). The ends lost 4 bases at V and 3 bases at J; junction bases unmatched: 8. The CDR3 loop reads CASSSDLAGSTDTQYF. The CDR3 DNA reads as TGTGCCAGCAGCTCCGACCTAGCGGGGAGTACAGATACGCAGTATTTT. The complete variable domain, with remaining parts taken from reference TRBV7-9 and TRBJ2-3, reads DTGVSQNPRHKITKRGQNVTFRCDPISEHNRLYWYRQTLGQGPEFLTYFQNEAQLEKSRLLSDRFSAERPKGSFSTLEIQRTEQGDSAMYLCASSSDLAGSTDTQYFGPGTRLTVL.

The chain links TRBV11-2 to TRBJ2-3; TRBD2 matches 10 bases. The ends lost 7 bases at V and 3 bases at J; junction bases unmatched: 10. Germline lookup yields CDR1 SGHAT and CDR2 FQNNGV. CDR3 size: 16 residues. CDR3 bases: TGTGCCAGCACCCGATCTAGCGGGGGTAGGACAGATACGCAGTATTTT. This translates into CASTRSSGGRTDTQYF.

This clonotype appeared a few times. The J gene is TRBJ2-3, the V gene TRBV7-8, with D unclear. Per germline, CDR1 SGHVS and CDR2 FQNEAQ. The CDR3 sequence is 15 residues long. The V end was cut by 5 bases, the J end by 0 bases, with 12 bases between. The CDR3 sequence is CASSPPHTSTDTQYF. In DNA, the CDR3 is TGTGCCAGCAGCCCGCCGCACACTAGCACAGATACGCAGTATTTT. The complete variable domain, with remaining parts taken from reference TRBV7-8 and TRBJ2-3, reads GAGVSQSPRYKVAKRGQDVALRCDPISGHVSLFWYQQALGQGPEFLTYFQNEAQLDKSGLPSDRFFAERPEGSVSTLKIQRTQQEDSAVYLCASSPPHTSTDTQYFGPGTRLTVL.

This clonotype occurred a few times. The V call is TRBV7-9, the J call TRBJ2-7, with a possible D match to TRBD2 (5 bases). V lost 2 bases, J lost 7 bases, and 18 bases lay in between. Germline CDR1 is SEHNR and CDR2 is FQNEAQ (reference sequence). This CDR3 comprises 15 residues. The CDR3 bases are TGTGCCAGCAGCTTATGGGAGACGATCGGGAAGGAGCAGTACTTC. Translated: CASSLWETIGKEQYF. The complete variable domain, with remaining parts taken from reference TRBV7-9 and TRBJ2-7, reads DTGVSQNPRHKITKRGQNVTFRCDPISEHNRLYWYRQTLGQGPEFLTYFQNEAQLEKSRLLSDRFSAERPKGSFSTLEIQRTEQGDSAMYLCASSLWETIGKEQYFGPGTRLTVT.

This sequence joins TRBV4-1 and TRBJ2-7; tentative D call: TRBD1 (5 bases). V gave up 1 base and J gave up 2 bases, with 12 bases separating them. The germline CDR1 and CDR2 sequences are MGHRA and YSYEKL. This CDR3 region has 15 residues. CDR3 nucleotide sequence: TGCGCCAGCAGCCAAGTTGAGACAGCTACCTACGAGCAGTACTTC. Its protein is CASSQVETATYEQYF.

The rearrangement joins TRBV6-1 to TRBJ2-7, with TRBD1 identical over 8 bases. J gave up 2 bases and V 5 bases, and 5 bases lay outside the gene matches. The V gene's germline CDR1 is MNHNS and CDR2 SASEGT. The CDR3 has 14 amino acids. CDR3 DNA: TGTGCCAGCAGTACTAGACAGGGGACCTACGAGCAGTACTTC. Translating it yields CASSTRQGTYEQYF.

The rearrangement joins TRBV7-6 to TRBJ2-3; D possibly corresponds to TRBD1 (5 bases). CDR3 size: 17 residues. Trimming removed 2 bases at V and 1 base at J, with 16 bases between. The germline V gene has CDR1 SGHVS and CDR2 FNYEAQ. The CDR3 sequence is CASSLTLSLRGTDTQYF. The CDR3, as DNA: TGTGCCAGCAGCTTAACCCTGTCGCTCAGGGGCACAGATACGCAGTATTTT.

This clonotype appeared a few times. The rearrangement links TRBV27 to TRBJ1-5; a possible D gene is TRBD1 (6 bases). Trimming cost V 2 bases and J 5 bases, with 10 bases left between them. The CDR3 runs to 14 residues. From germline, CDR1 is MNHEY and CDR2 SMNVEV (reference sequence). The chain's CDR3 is CASSLIQGDQPQHF. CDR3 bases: TGTGCCAGCAGTTTAATACAGGGCGATCAGCCCCAGCATTTT.

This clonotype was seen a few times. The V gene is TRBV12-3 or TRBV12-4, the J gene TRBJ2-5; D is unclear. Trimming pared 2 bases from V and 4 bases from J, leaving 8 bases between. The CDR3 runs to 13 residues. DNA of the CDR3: TGTGCCAGCAGTTTAATTCCCGGAGAGACCCAGTACTTC. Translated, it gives CASSLIPGETQYF.

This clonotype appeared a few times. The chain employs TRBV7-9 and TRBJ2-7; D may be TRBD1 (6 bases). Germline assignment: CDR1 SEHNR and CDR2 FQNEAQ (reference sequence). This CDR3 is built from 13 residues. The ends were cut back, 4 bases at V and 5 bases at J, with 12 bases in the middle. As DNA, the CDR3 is TGTGCCAGCAGCTCCTCAGGGGTAGACGAGCAGTACTTC. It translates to CASSSSGVDEQYF.

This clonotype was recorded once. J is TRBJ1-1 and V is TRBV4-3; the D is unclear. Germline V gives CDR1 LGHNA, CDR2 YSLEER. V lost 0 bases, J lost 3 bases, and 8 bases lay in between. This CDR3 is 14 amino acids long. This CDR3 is CASSQDPWDTEAFF. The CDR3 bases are TGCGCCAGCAGCCAAGATCCCTGGGACACTGAAGCTTTCTTT.

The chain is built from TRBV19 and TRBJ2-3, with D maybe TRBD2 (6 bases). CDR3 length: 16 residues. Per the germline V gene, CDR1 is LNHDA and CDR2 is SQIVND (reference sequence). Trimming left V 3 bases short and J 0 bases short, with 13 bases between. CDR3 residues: CASSIFAGPSTDTQYF. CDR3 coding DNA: TGTGCCAGTAGTATCTTCGCGGGACCTAGCACAGATACGCAGTATTTT. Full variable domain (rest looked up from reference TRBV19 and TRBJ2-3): DGGITQSPKYLFRKEGQNVTLSCEQNLNHDAMYWYRQDPGQGLRLIYYSQIVNDFQKGDIAEGYSVSREKKESFPLTVTSAQKNPTAFYLCASSIFAGPSTDTQYFGPGTRLTVL.

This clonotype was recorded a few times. The CDR3 reads CASSQGAGIRDGYTF. CDR3 nucleotides: TGCGCCAGCAGCCAAGGTGCAGGGATAAGAGATGGCTACACCTTC. The chain carries TRBV4-3 and TRBJ1-2; D possibly corresponds to TRBD1 (5 bases). The length of the CDR3 is 15 residues. Looked up from germline, CDR1 is LGHNA and CDR2 is YSLEER. V dropped 1 base and J dropped 6 bases, with 15 bases sitting between them.

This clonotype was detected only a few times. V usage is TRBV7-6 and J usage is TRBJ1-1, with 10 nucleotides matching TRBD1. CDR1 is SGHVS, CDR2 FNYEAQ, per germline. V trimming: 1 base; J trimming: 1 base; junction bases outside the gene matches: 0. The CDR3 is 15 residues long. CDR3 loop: CASSLGDRGNTEAFF. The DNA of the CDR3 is TGTGCCAGCAGCTTAGGGGACAGGGGGAACACTGAAGCTTTCTTT.

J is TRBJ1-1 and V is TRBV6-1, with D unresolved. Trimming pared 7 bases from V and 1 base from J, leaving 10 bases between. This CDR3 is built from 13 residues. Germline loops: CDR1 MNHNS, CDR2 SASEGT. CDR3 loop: CASKGRGNTEAFF. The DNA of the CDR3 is TGTGCCAGCAAGGGTCGGGGGAACACTGAAGCTTTCTTT.

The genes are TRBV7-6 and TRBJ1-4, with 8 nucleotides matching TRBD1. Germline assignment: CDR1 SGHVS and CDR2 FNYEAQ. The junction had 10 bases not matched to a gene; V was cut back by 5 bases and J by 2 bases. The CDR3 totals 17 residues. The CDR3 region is CASSRRDRKGTNEKLFF. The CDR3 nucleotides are TGTGCCAGCAGCCGCAGGGACAGGAAGGGGACTAATGAAAAACTGTTTTTT.

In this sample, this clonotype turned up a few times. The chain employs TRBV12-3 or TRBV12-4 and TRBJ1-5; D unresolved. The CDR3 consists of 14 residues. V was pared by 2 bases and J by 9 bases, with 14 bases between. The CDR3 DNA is TGTGCCAGCAGTTTAAGGCGCGCCACATGGCCCCAGCATTTT. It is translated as CASSLRRATWPQHF.

CDR3 coding DNA: TGTGCCAGCAGTTTAGCAGGGTTCAACACTGAAGCTTTCTTT. Protein sequence: CASSLAGFNTEAFF. The chain employs TRBV27 and TRBJ1-1; possible D gene TRBD1, 5 bases. Trimming shortened V by 2 bases and J by 2 bases, and 9 bases separated the two germline ends. Germline loops: CDR1 MNHEY, CDR2 SMNVEV (reference sequence). This CDR3 has 14 amino acids.

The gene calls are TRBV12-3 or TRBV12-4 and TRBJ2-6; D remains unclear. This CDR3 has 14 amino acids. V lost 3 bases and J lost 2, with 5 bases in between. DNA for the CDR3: TGTGCCAGCAGTTTTAGTCCTGGGGCCAACGTCCTGACTTTC. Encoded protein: CASSFSPGANVLTF.

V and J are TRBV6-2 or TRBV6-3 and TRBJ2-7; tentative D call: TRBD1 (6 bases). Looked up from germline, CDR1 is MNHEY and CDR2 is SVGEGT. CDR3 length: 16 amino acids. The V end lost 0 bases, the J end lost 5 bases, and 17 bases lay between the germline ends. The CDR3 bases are TGTGCCAGCAGTTACTCCCGCGACAGGATTACTGACGAGCAGTACTTC. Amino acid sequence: CASSYSRDRITDEQYF.

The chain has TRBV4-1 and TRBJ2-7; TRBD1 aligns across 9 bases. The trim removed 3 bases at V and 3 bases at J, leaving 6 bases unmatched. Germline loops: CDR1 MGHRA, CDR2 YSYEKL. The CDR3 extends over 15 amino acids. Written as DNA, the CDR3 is TGCGCCAGCAGCCAGACGGACAGGGGCCTCTACGAGCAGTACTTC. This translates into CASSQTDRGLYEQYF.

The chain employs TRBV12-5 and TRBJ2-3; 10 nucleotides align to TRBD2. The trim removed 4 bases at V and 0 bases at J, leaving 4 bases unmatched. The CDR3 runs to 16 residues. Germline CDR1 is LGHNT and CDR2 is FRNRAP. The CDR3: CASGSGLAASTDTQYF. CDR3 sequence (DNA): TGTGCTAGTGGTTCCGGACTAGCGGCTAGCACAGATACGCAGTATTTT.

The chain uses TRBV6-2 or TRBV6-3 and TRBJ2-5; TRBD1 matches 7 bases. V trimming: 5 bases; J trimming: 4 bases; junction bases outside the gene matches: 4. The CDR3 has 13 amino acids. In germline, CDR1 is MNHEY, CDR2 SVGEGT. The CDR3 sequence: CASSPRGRETQYF. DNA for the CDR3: TGTGCCAGCAGTCCAAGGGGGCGAGAGACCCAGTACTTC.

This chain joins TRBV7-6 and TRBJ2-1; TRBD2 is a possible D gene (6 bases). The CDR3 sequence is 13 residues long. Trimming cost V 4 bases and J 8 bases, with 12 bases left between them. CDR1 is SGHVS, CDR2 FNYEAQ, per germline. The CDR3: CASSSRLEDEQFF. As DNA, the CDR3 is TGTGCCAGCAGCTCGAGACTAGAAGATGAGCAGTTCTTC. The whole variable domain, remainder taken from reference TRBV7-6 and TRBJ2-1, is GAGVSQSPRYKVTKRGQDVALRCDPISGHVSLYWYRQALGQGPEFLTYFNYEAQQDKSGLPNDRFSAERPEGSISTLTIQRTEQRDSAMYRCASSSRLEDEQFFGPGTRLTVL.

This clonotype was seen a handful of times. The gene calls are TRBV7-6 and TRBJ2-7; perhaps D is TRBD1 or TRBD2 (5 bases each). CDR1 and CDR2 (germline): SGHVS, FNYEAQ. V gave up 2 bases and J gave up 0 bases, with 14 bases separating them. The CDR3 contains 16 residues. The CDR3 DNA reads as TGTGCCAGCAGCTTATATATCGGGGCGGGCTCCTACGAGCAGTACTTC. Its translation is CASSLYIGAGSYEQYF.

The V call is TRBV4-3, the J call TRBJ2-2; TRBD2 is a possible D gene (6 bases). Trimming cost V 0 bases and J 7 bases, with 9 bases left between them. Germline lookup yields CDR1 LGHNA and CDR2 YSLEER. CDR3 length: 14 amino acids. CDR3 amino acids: CASSQDMGGGELFF. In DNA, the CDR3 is TGCGCCAGCAGCCAAGATATGGGGGGCGGGGAGCTGTTTTTT.